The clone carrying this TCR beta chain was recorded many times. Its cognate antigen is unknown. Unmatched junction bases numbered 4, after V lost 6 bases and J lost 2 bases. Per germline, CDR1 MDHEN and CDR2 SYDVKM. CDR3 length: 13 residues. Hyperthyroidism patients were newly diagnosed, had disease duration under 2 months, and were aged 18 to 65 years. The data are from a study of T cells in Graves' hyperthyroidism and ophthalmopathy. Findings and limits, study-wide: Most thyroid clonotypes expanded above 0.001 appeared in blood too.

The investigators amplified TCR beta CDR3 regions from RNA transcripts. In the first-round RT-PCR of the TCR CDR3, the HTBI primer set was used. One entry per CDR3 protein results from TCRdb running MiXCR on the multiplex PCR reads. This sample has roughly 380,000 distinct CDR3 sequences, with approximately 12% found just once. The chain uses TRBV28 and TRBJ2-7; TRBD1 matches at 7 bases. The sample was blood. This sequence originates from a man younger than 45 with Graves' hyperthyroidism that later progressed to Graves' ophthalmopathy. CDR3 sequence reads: CASRQGLPYEQYF. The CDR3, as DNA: TGTGCCAGCAGACAGGGGTTGCCCTACGAGCAGTACTTC. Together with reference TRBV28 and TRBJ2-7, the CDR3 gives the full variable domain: DVKVTQSSRYLVKRTGEKVFLECVQDMDHENMFWYRQDPGLGLRLIYFSYDVKMKEKGDIPEGYSVSREKKERFSLILESASTNQTSMYLCASRQGLPYEQYFGPGTRLTVT.